The 22 T cell receptor beta chains presented below share a single source sample, sequenced in a study of T cell responses to AZD1222 COVID-19 vaccine. Assay used: immunoSEQ multiplex PCR; TCRdb lists only in-frame clones, some missing. The data hold about 140,000 clones, with 89% observed a single time. Source: peripheral blood, taken on day 0 of AZD1222 vaccination. Receptors were obtained from an adult in good health.

This clone was counted once. The J gene is TRBJ1-1, the V gene TRBV6-1, with D maybe TRBD1 (5 bases). The CDR3 sequence is 15 residues long. V lost 5 bases and J lost 0, with 13 bases in between. CDR1 is MNHNS, CDR2 SASEGT, per germline. In DNA form, the CDR3 reads TGTGCCAGCAGTCCAAGACAGATGATGAACACTGAAGCTTTCTTT. It encodes CASSPRQMMNTEAFF.

The rearrangement joins TRBV7-2 to TRBJ2-2; 7 bases agree with TRBD2. CDR3 length equals 16 residues. The germline V gene encodes CDR1 SGHTA and CDR2 FQGNSA. V dropped 6 bases and J dropped 0; count of bases not matched to a gene: 7. CDR3 loop: CASSPLAVTNTGELFF. CDR3 nucleotide sequence: TGTGCCAGCAGTCCTCTAGCGGTAACGAACACCGGGGAGCTGTTTTTT.

This chain links TRBV5-1 with TRBJ2-3; 9 bases map to TRBD1. This CDR3 region has 15 residues. V lost 3 bases to trimming and J lost 4 bases; unmatched junction nucleotides: 6. Germline V gene sequence: CDR1 SGHRS, CDR2 YFSETQ. For the CDR3, the DNA is TGCGCCAGCAGCTCCCTGGGACAGGGCCCAGATACGCAGTATTTT. This translates into CASSSLGQGPDTQYF.

V and J are TRBV7-8 and TRBJ2-1, with 11 bases lining up with TRBD2. The V gene's germline CDR1 is SGHVS and CDR2 FQNEAQ. Trimming took 5 bases from V and 3 from J; bases not matched to a gene: 3. The CDR3 sequence is 15 residues long. CDR3 protein: CASSLLAGDYNEQFF. The CDR3 DNA reads as TGTGCCAGCAGCCTACTAGCGGGGGACTACAATGAGCAGTTCTTC.

CDR3 DNA: TGTGCCTGTCGCATTAGGAATCAGCCCCAGCATTTT. Translation gives CACRIRNQPQHF. V is TRBV30 and J is TRBJ1-5; D ambiguous. From germline, CDR1 is GTSNPN and CDR2 SVGIG (reference sequence). CDR3 length: 12 residues. The germline V and J ends were trimmed by 6 bases and 4 bases, with 10 bases remaining between them.

This chain joins TRBV7-8 and TRBJ2-5; 11 nucleotides match TRBD1. CDR3 length: 16 residues. V lost 4 bases, J lost 1 base, and 5 bases stayed unmatched. Looked up from germline, CDR1 is SGHVS and CDR2 is FQNEAQ. In nucleotides, the CDR3 is TGTGCCAGCAGCTCGAGGGACAGGGGGACCCAAGAGACCCAGTACTTC. Its protein product is CASSSRDRGTQETQYF.

This clone was found a few times. In nucleotides, the CDR3 is TGTGCCAGCAGTGAACAACTGATGACAGGGCGGGGCTATGGCTACACCTTC. Its protein is CASSEQLMTGRGYGYTF. The rearrangement links TRBV2 to TRBJ1-2, with 7 bases lining up with TRBD1. J gave up 4 bases and V 2 bases, and 13 bases lay outside the gene matches. The germline V gene encodes CDR1 SNHLY and CDR2 FYNNEI. The CDR3 consists of 17 residues.

The J gene is TRBJ2-1, the V gene TRBV7-3; TRBD2 agrees at 15 bases. The CDR3 consists of 15 residues. J lost 8 bases, V lost 5 bases, and 4 bases had no gene match. Germline V lookup: CDR1 SGHTA, CDR2 FQGTGA. CDR3 bases: TGTGCCAGCAGCATGGGACTAGCGGGAGGAGATGAGCAGTTCTTC. It encodes CASSMGLAGGDEQFF. Based on the CDR3 plus reference TRBV7-3 and TRBJ2-1, the full variable domain is GAGVSQTPSNKVTEKGKYVELRCDPISGHTALYWYRQSLGQGPEFLIYFQGTGAADDSGLPNDRFFAVRPEGSVSTLKIQRTERGDSAVYLCASSMGLAGGDEQFFGPGTRLTVL.

This rearrangement joins TRBV28 to TRBJ2-7, with a tentative D call TRBD2 (6 bases). The CDR3 sequence is 15 residues long. Deletions cut 5 bases from V and 3 bases from J, with 17 bases between. CDR1 and CDR2 from the germline V gene are MDHEN and SYDVKM. Written as DNA, the CDR3 is TGTGCCAGCAGTCCGTCGGGACTGGTCGGCTACGAGCAGTACTTC. This sequence encodes CASSPSGLVGYEQYF.

The chain links TRBV19 to TRBJ1-5; tentative D call: TRBD1 (5 bases). The V end lost 6 bases, the J end lost 6 bases, and 21 bases lay between the germline ends. The CDR3 sequence is 16 residues long. Per the germline V gene, CDR1 is LNHDA and CDR2 is SQIVND (reference sequence). CDR3 in amino acids: CASRRPGTNPGQPQHF. CDR3 nucleotide sequence: TGTGCCAGTAGGCGCCCCGGGACCAACCCAGGTCAGCCCCAGCATTTT.

V usage is TRBV12-3 or TRBV12-4 and J usage is TRBJ1-2; D not resolved. V was clipped by 5 bases and J by 5 bases, with 9 bases between them. This CDR3 comprises 12 residues. This chain's CDR3 is CASSPWGYGYTF. The CDR3 DNA reads TGTGCCAGCAGTCCTTGGGGTTATGGCTACACCTTC.

This sequence joins TRBV7-2 and TRBJ2-5; 10 nucleotides agree with TRBD1. The V and J ends lost 3 bases and 4 bases, in that order; junction bases with no gene match: 8. In germline, CDR1 is SGHTA, CDR2 FQGNSA. The CDR3 spans 16 residues. The CDR3 reads CASSFSPGQGLETQYF. CDR3 sequence (DNA): TGTGCCAGCAGCTTTTCCCCGGGACAGGGGTTAGAGACCCAGTACTTC.

This sequence joins TRBV19 and TRBJ1-5; D is unresolved. V lost 1 base to trimming and J lost 0 bases, with 13 bases between them. The length of the CDR3 is 17 residues. The germline gives CDR1 LNHDA, CDR2 SQIVND (reference sequence). For the CDR3, the DNA is TGTGCCAGTAGTATAGGGCCAGGCACTCGTAGCAATCAGCCCCAGCATTTT. Protein sequence: CASSIGPGTRSNQPQHF.

The chain couples TRBV28 to TRBJ2-5; 8 bases fit TRBD1. The CDR3 extends over 15 amino acids. The trim removed 5 bases at V and 1 base at J, leaving 6 bases unmatched. CDR1 is MDHEN, CDR2 SYDVKM, per germline. CDR3 protein: CASSVLQGVQETQYF. In DNA, the CDR3 is TGTGCCAGCAGTGTATTACAGGGGGTCCAAGAGACCCAGTACTTC.

In this sample, this clone turned up once. The chain has TRBV4-2 and TRBJ2-1, with 14 bases lining up with TRBD2. The CDR3 contains 15 residues. V gave up 4 bases and J gave up 6 bases; unmatched junction bases: 2. Germline V CDR1 and CDR2: LGHNA, YNFKEQ. CDR3: CASSPGLAGANEQFF. The CDR3 nucleotides read TGTGCCAGCAGCCCGGGACTAGCGGGGGCCAATGAGCAGTTCTTC.

The CDR3, as DNA: TGTGCCAGCAGCTCGGTTTTTGATACGCAGTATTTT. It encodes CASSSVFDTQYF. The chain recombines TRBV5-4 with TRBJ2-3, with D unresolved. CDR3 length equals 12 residues. Germline V lookup: CDR1 SGHNT, CDR2 YYREEE (reference sequence). V lost 3 bases, J lost 6 bases, and 8 bases lay in between.

The genes are TRBV5-1 and TRBJ2-7; no clear D. Trimming took off 4 bases at V and 3 bases at J, with 11 bases between the two ends. The CDR3 has 13 amino acids. Germline CDR1 is SGHRS and CDR2 is YFSETQ. The CDR3 region is CASSPDSGYEQYF. DNA of the CDR3: TGCGCCAGCAGCCCGGATTCTGGCTACGAGCAGTACTTC.

V and J are TRBV1 and TRBJ2-5. TRBV1 is listed as a pseudogene. This CDR3 is 15 amino acids long. CDR3 sequence reads: CTSSQDWDPQETQYF. The CDR3 nucleotides are TGCACCAGCAGCCAAGATTGGGACCCCCAAGAGACCCAGTACTTC.

This clone was observed once. This sequence joins TRBV6-2 or TRBV6-3 and TRBJ2-7; D is undetermined. This CDR3 comprises 15 residues. With 0 bases removed from V and 2 bases from J, the gap between germline ends came to 11 bases. Germline V lookup: CDR1 MNHEY, CDR2 SVGEGT. The CDR3 loop reads CASSYSAGPTYEQYF. The CDR3 DNA is TGTGCCAGCAGTTACTCGGCAGGACCTACCTACGAGCAGTACTTC.

The chain carries TRBV2 and TRBJ2-3; TRBD1 is a possible D gene (5 bases). Between the trimmed V and J ends, which lost 6 bases and 5 bases, there was a span of 15 bases. Germline V CDR1 and CDR2: SNHLY, FYNNEI. The CDR3 contains 14 residues. The CDR3 DNA sequence: TGTGCCAGCAGCGAGGACATCAGTAGAGATACGCAGTATTTT. Its protein is CASSEDISRDTQYF.

The rearrangement links TRBV5-1 to TRBJ1-1; D is perhaps TRBD1 (6 bases). Germline assignment: CDR1 SGHRS and CDR2 YFSETQ. The CDR3 length is 15 residues. The V gene lost 0 bases and the J gene lost 4 bases, with 13 bases spanning the gap. CDR3 protein: CASSLDGGASTEAFF. The CDR3 nucleotides read TGCGCCAGCAGCTTGGACGGGGGCGCCAGCACTGAAGCTTTCTTT.

The genes are TRBV27 and TRBJ1-2; the D is unclear. The CDR3 extends over 12 amino acids. CDR1 is MNHEY and CDR2 is SMNVEV in the germline V gene (reference sequence). V dropped 5 bases and J dropped 4 bases, with 8 bases sitting between them. CDR3 region: CASSEDGYGYTF. DNA of the CDR3: TGTGCCAGCAGTGAGGACGGCTATGGCTACACCTTC.